This T cell receptor (beta chain) was captured by sequencing in a study of regulatory T cells in long-lasting Graves disease. Study-wide findings and caveats: TRBV28, TRBJ1-2 and TRBJ2-5 were favored in persistent disease.

Arm-PCR with iRepertoire HTBI primers amplified the CDR3 regions for these TCR beta libraries. TCRdb re-derived calls from the multiplex PCR reads in MiXCR, one entry per CDR3 protein. The sample comprises 300,000 to 400,000 distinct CDR3 sequences, over 15% of which are singletons, and 25% to 30% rests with the top ten. This clonotype was observed a few times. The target antigen is unknown. The CDR3 is 14 amino acids. Germline values: CDR1 LNHDA, CDR2 SQIVND (reference sequence). Trimming shortened V by 5 bases and J by 2 bases, and 11 bases separated the two germline ends. As to time point: newly diagnosed GD, antithyroid drugs for less than 3 months. Extracted PBMC RNA gave rise to the TCR library. Graves' disease diagnoses used American Thyroid Association guidelines. The data also belong to a second study, concerning T cells in Graves' hyperthyroidism and ophthalmopathy. That work adds: Diagnoses were established using clinical symptoms, serum thyroxine and TRAb, thyroid ultrasound and orbital computed tomography. Ophthalmopathy was identified by the model a median around 6 months ahead of onset.

This TCR was sampled from a man aged 35 to 55 with Graves disease. Source: peripheral blood mononuclear cells (PBMCs), taken at new diagnosis, from a patient treated with antithyroid drugs. The genes are TRBV19 and TRBJ2-3, with a tentative D call TRBD2 (6 bases). The CDR3, as DNA: TGTGCCAGTAGTTGGGGACTGTCCACAGATACGCAGTATTTT. It yields the protein CASSWGLSTDTQYF.